This T cell receptor beta chain was sequenced for a study of cytomegalovirus exposure and HLA in healthy donors. On the study more broadly: In an earlier analysis, almost 120 million unique TCR beta sequences were found from 150 million to 200 million T cells.

Vbeta (60) and Jbeta (13) primers were used in the PCR. Profiled with immunoSEQ multiplex PCR; TCRdb holds only in-frame clones, not every one. The table has tens of thousands of clones, roughly 67% seen once. As regards this clone: What it binds is not known.

Germline V gene sequence: CDR1 MRHNA, CDR2 SNTAGT. V lost 5 bases to trimming and J lost 4 bases, with 16 bases between them. This CDR3 comprises 15 residues. Whole-study results and caveats: HLA-A and HLA-B allele assignments for most subjects were reportedly predicted accurately using TCR beta sequences.

This receptor was identified in a man aged 50 to 60 in good health and CMV-seronegative. V gene TRBV6-4 combines with J gene TRBJ2-3; tentatively, D is TRBD2 (7 bases). Specimen: PBMCs. The CDR3 nucleotides are TGTGCCAGCAGTCCTGTCACGGGGGGCCCAGATACGCAGTATTTT. Amino acids: CASSPVTGGPDTQYF.